What follows describes a single T cell receptor beta chain. Its antigen remains unidentified. The sample belongs to a study of OX40 agonist ivuxolimab in advanced cancers. About the research overall: Allowance was made for prior anti-PD-1, anti-PD-L1 or anti-CTLA-4 therapy, and 40% to 45% had some. Three patients, one with hepatocellular carcinoma and two with cutaneous melanoma, responded partially.

Findings and limits, study-wide: CD4+ T cells averaged fewer expanded clones than CD8+ T cells. Antigen specificity of clonally expanded peripheral T cells was not established.

The CDR3 sequence is 13 residues long. Trimming cost V 7 bases and J 4 bases, with 10 bases left between them. In germline, CDR1 is ENHRY, CDR2 SYGVKD. Repertoires were generated with immunoSEQ multiplex PCR, while TCRdb's copy carries only in-frame clones and drops some. Among fewer than 70,000 clones listed, 80% to 90% were seen once. V is TRBV10-3 and J is TRBJ1-4; the D gene is possibly TRBD1 (5 bases). The input for sequencing was CD4+ or CD8+ T cells sorted from blood, taken in a trial of the OX40 agonist ivuxolimab. This clonotype was sampled from an adult with an advanced solid tumor such as melanoma, head and neck, liver or kidney cancer. The CDR3 region is CAIKGADNEKLFF. DNA of the CDR3: TGTGCCATCAAAGGGGCGGATAATGAAAAACTGTTTTTT.